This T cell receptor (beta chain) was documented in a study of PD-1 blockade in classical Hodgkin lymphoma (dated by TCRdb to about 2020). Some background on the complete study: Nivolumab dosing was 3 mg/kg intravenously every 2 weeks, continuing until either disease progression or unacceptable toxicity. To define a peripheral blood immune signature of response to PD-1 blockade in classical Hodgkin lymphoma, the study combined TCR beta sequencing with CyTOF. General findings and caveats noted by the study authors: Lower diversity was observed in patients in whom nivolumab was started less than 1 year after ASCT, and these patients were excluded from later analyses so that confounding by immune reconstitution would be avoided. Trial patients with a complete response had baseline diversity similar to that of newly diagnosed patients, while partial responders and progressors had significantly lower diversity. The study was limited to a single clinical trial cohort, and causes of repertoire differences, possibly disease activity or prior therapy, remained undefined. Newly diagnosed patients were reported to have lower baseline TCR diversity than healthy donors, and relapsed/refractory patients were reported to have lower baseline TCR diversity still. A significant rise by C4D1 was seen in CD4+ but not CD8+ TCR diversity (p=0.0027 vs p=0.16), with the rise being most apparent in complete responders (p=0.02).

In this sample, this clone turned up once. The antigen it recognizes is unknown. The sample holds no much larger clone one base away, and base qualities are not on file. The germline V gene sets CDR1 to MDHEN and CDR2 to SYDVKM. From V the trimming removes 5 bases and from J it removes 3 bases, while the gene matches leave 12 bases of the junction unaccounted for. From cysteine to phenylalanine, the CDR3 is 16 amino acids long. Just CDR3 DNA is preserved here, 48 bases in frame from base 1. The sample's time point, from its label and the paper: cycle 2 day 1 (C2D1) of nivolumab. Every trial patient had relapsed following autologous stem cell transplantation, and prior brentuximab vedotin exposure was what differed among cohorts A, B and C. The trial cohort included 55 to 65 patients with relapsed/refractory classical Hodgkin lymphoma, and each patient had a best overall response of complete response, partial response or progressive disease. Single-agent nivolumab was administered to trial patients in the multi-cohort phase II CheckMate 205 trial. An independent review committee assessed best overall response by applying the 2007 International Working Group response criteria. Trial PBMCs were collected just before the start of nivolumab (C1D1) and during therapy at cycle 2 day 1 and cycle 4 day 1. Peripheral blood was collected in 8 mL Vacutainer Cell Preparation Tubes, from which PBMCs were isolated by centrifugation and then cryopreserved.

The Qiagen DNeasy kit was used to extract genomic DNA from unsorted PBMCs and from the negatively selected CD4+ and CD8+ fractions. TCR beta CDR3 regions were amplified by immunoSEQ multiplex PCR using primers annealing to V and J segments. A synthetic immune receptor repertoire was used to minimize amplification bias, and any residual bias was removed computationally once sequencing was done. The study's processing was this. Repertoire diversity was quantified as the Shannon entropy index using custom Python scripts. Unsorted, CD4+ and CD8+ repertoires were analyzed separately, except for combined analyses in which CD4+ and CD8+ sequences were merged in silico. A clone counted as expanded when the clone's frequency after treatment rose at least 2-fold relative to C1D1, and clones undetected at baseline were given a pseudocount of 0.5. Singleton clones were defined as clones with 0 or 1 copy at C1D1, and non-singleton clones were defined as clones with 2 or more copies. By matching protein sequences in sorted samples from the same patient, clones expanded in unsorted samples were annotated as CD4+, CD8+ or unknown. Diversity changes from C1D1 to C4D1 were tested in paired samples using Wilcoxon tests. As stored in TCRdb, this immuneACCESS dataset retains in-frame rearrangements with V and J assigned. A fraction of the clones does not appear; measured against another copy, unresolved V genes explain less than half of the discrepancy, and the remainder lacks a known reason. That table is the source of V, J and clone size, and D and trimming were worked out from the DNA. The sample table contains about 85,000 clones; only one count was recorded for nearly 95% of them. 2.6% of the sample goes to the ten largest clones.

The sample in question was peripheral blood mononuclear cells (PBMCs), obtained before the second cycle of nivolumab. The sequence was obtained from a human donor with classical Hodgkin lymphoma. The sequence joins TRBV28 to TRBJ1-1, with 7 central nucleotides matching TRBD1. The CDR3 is CASSPFFDREDTEAFF. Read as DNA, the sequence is TGTGCCAGCAGTCCCTTTTTTGACAGGGAGGACACTGAAGCTTTCTTT.